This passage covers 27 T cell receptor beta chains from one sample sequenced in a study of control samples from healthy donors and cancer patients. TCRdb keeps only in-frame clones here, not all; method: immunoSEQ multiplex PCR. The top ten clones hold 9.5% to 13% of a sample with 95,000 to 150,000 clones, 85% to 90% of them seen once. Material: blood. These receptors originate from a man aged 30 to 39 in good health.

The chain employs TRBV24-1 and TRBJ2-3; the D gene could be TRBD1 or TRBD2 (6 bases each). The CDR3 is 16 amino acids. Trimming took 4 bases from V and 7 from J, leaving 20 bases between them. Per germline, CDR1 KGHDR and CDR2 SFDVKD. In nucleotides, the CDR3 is TGTGCCACCAGTGACCCCGGTAGGGGGGATCGAAATACGCAGTATTTT. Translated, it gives CATSDPGRGDRNTQYF.

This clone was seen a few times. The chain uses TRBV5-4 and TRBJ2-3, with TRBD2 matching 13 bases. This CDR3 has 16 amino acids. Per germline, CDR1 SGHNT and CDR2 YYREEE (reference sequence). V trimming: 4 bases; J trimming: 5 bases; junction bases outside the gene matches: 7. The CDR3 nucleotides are TGTGCCAGCAGCCTTACTAGCGGGGGGGCGAAAGATACGCAGTATTTT. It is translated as CASSLTSGGAKDTQYF.

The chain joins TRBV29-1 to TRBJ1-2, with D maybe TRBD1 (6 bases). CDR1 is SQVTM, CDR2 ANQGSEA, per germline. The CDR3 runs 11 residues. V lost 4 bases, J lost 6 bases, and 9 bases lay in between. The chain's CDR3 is CSVGQVDGYTF. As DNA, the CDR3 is TGCAGCGTTGGACAGGTAGATGGCTACACCTTC.

The CDR3 bases are TGTGCCAGCAGCCAAGATATTAGCAATCAGCCCCAGCATTTT. The encoded protein is CASSQDISNQPQHF. The chain carries TRBV3-1 (or the pseudogene TRBV3-2) and TRBJ1-5; D gene uncertain. The CDR3 totals 14 residues. Germline loops: CDR1 LGHDT, CDR2 YNNKEL (reference sequence). V was shortened by 0 bases and J by 0 bases, with 3 bases between the two germline ends.

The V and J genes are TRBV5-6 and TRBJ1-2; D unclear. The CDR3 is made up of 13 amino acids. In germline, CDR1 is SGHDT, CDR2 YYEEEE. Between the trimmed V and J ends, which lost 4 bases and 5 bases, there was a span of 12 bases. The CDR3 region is CASSPPERYGYTF. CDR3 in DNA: TGTGCCAGCAGCCCCCCGGAGCGTTATGGCTACACCTTC.

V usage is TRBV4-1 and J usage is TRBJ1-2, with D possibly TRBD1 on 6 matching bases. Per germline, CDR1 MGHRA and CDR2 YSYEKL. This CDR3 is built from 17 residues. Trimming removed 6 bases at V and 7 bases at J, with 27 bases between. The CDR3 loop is CASSKGGGGKAYVGYTF. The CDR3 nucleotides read TGCGCCAGCAGTAAGGGGGGTGGGGGTAAGGCTTATGTTGGCTACACCTTC.

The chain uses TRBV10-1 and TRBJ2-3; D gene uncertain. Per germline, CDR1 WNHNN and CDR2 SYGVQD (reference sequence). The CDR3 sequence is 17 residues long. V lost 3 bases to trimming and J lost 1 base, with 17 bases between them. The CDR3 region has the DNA TGCGCCAGCAGTGAATCCCCCGATAGCCCCGGCACAGATACGCAGTATTTT. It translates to CASSESPDSPGTDTQYF.

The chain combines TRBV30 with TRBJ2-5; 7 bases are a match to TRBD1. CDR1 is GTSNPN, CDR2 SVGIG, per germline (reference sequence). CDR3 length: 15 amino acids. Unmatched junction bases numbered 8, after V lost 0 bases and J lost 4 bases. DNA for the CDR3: TGTGCCTGGAGTGTACAATCGTCAGGGGGAGAGACCCAGTACTTC. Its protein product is CAWSVQSSGGETQYF.

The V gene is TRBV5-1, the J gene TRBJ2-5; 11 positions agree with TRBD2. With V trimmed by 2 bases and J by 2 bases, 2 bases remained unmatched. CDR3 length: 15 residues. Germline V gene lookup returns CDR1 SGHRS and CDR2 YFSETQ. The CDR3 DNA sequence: TGCGCCAGCAGCTTTACTAGCGGGGGACAAGAGACCCAGTACTTC. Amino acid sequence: CASSFTSGGQETQYF.

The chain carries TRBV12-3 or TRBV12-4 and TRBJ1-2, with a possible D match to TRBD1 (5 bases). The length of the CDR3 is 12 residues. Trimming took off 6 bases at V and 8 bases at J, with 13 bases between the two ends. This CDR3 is CASRWKGQGYTF. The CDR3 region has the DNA TGTGCCAGCAGGTGGAAGGGGCAAGGCTACACCTTC.

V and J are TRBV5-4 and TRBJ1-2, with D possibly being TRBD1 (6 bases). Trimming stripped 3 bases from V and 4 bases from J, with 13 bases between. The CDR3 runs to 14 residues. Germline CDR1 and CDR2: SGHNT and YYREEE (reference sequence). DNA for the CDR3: TGTGCCAGCAGCTCAGCGGACAGATTCTATGGCTACACCTTC. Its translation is CASSSADRFYGYTF.

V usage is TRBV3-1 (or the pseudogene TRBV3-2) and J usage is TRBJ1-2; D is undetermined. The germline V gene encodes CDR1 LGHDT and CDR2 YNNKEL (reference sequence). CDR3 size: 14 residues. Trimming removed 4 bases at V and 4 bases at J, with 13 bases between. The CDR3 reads CASSLSVRAYGYTF. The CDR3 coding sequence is TGTGCCAGCAGCCTATCGGTTCGAGCCTATGGCTACACCTTC.

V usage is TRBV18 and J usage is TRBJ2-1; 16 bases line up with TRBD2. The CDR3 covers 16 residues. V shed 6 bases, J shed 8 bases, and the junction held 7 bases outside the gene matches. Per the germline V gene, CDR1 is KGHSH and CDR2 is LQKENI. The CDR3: CASSLGLAGGLHEQFF. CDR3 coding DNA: TGTGCCAGCTCCCTGGGACTAGCGGGGGGGCTACATGAGCAGTTCTTC.

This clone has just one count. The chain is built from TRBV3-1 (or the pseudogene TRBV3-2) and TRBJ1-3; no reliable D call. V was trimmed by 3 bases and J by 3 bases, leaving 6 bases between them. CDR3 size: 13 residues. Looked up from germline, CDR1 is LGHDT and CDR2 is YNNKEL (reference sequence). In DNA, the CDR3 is TGTGCCAGCAGCCACCCACATGGAAACACCATATATTTT. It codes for CASSHPHGNTIYF.

The CDR3 DNA follows: TGTGCCAGTAGTTCTCGGACTAGCGGGGCCCCGGAGACCCAGTACTTC. This codes for CASSSRTSGAPETQYF. The chain links TRBV19 to TRBJ2-5, with 12 bases identical to TRBD2. The CDR3 contains 16 residues. Germline assignment: CDR1 LNHDA and CDR2 SQIVND (reference sequence). Trimming at V came to 5 bases and at J to 5 bases, leaving 9 bases not matched to a gene.

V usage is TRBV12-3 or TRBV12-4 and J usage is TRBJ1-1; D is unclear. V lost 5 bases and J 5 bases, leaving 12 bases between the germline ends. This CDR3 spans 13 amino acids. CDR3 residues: CASSRRTWTEAFF. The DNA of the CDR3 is TGTGCCAGCAGTCGCAGGACGTGGACTGAAGCTTTCTTT.

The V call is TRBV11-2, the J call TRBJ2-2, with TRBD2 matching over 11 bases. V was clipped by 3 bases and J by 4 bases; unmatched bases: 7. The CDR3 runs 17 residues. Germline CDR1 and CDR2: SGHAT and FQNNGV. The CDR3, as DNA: TGTGCCAGCAGCTTGGGTAGCGGGGGGGGCCTCACCGGGGAGCTGTTTTTT. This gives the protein CASSLGSGGGLTGELFF.

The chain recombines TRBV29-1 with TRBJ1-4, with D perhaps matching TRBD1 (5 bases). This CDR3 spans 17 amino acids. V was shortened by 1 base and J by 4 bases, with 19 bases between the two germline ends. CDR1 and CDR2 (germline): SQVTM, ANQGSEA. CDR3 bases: TGCAGCGTTGAAGCATCTACGAGAGGGGAACTTAATGAAAAACTGTTTTTT. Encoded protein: CSVEASTRGELNEKLFF.

The DNA of the CDR3 is TGTGCCAGCAGCTTGTCTTCTTCCGGGACAGGGGGTCTTCATGGCTACACCTTC. Protein product: CASSLSSSGTGGLHGYTF. The V and J genes are TRBV5-8 and TRBJ1-2; 11 nucleotides match TRBD1. The V gene end was trimmed by 1 base and the J gene end by 6 bases; junction bases not matched to a gene: 14. Germline CDR1 SGHTS, CDR2 YDEGEE. The CDR3 sequence is 18 residues long.

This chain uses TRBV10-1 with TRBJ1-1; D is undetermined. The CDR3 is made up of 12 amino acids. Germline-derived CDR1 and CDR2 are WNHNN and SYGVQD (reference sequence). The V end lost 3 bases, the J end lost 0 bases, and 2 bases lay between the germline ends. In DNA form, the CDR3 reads TGCGCCAGCAGTGAAATGAACACTGAAGCTTTCTTT. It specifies CASSEMNTEAFF.

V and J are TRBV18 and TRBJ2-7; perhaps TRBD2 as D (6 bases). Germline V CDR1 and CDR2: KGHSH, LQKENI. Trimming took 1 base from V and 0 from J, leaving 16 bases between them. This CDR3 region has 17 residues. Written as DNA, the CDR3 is TGTGCCAGCTCACCACAAGAAGGCGTCGGGAGCTCCTACGAGCAGTACGTC. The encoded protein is CASSPQEGVGSSYEQYV.

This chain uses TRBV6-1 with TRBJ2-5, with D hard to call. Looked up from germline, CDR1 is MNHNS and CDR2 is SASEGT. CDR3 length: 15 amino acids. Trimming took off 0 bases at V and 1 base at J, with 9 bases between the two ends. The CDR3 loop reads CASSEATLIQETQYF. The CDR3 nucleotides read TGTGCCAGCAGTGAAGCTACACTAATCCAAGAGACCCAGTACTTC.

The CDR3 region has the DNA TGTGCCAGCAGCCAAGATGTTCTAGCGGTCACAGATACGCAGTATTTT. Protein sequence: CASSQDVLAVTDTQYF. The chain links TRBV4-2 to TRBJ2-3; 7 bases are shared with TRBD2. Germline V gives CDR1 LGHNA, CDR2 YNFKEQ. The CDR3 length is 16 residues. J lost 2 bases, V lost 0 bases, and 5 bases had no gene match.

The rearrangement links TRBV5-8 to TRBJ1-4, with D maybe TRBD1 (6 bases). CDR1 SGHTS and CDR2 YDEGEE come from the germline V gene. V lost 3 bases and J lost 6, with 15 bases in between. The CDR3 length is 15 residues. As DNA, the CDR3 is TGTGCCAGCAGCTCGTCAGGGGAGGTACATGAAAAACTGTTTTTT. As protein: CASSSSGEVHEKLFF.

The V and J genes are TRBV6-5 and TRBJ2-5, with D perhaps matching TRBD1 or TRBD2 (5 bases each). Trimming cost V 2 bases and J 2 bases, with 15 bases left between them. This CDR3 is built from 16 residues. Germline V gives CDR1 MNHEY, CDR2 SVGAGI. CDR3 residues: CASSYGGQKGQETQYF. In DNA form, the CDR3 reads TGTGCCAGCAGTTACGGGGGTCAGAAAGGGCAAGAGACCCAGTACTTC.

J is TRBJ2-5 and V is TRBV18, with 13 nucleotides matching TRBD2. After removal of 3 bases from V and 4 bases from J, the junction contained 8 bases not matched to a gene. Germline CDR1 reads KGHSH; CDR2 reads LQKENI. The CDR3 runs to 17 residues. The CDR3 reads CASSPGLAGTLGETQYF. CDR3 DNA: TGTGCCAGCTCACCGGGACTAGCGGGGACGCTTGGAGAGACCCAGTACTTC.

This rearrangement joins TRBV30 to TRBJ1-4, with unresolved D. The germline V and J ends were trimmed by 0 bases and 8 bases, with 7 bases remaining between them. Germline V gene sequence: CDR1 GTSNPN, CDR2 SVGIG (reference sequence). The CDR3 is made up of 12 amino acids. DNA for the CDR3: TGTGCCTGGAGTGTTAGCTCGGAAAAACTGTTTTTT. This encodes CAWSVSSEKLFF.